The text below deals with one T cell receptor (beta chain). Methods used by the authors: Amplified reference gene primers provided the basis for estimating nucleated cell counts. Sequenced by immunoSEQ multiplex PCR; TCRdb stores in-frame clones only, minus some. That table is the source of V, J and clone size, and D and trimming were worked out from the DNA. The sample has 150,000 to 160,000 clones; roughly 89% are singletons. The sample originates from a study of blood T cell repertoires in COVID-19. The overall study: PBMCs, B-cell-depleted T cells, or T cells provided the cDNA or gDNA that made up the material.

The CDR3 has 15 residues. Trimming pared 1 base from V and 3 bases from J, leaving 12 bases between. The germline gives CDR1 SGHTA, CDR2 FQGNSA. Sequencing input: peripheral blood. V gene TRBV7-2 combines with J gene TRBJ1-1; D remains ambiguous. This TCR came from a middle-aged man with acute or convalescent COVID-19. CDR3 in DNA: TGTGCCAGCAGCTTAGAGAGGCCGGGGTACACTGAAGCTTTCTTT. It specifies CASSLERPGYTEAFF.